These 32 T cell receptor beta chains were sequenced from one sample in a study of persistence of HIV-infected CD4 T cells. Cells were stimulated with overlapping HIV-1 Gag 15-mer peptides. CD40L/CD69 double-negative CD45RO-high memory CD4+ T cells were collected. These receptors' targets are unknown. Sequencing used immunoSEQ version 4 in survey mode. TCRdb keeps only in-frame clones here, not all; method: immunoSEQ multiplex PCR. In the table there are roughly 32,000 clones, around 82% of which are singletons. The material was CD4+ T cells sorted from PBMCs after approximately 20-hour stimulation, obtained from a patient who received antiretroviral therapy. The source of these receptors is an adult woman with HIV who was CMV-seropositive.

The V gene is TRBV6-1, the J gene TRBJ1-2, with D possibly being TRBD1 (6 bases). The CDR3 spans 13 residues. V lost 3 bases and J 8 bases, leaving 13 bases between the germline ends. Germline values: CDR1 MNHNS, CDR2 SASEGT. The CDR3 DNA is TGTGCCAGCAGTGAGGAAGGGGGTTACGGCTACACCTTC. Translation: CASSEEGGYGYTF.

This clone was recorded once. The V gene is TRBV21-1, the J gene TRBJ1-5. TRBV21-1 is a known pseudogene. The CDR3 is made up of 15 amino acids. Here the CDR3 reads CASSIGAPGHQPQHF. The CDR3 coding sequence is TGTGCCAGCAGCATTGGGGCCCCGGGACATCAGCCCCAGCATTTT.

The rearrangement uses TRBV7-2 and TRBJ2-7; D unresolved. The germline V and J ends were trimmed by 2 bases and 5 bases, with 13 bases remaining between them. The CDR3 length is 14 residues. Per the germline V gene, CDR1 is SGHTA and CDR2 is FQGNSA. As DNA, the CDR3 is TGTGCCAGCAGCTTAACACAGAGTTCTAACGAGCAGTACTTC. It translates to CASSLTQSSNEQYF.

The V gene is TRBV7-8, the J gene TRBJ1-6; 7 bases agree with TRBD1. Germline loops: CDR1 SGHVS, CDR2 FQNEAQ. Germline trimming cut 2 bases from V and 12 bases from J; bases unmatched to any gene: 13. This CDR3 is built from 16 residues. The CDR3 loop is CASSLRSTGPLGPLHF. The CDR3 coding sequence is TGTGCCAGCAGCTTACGTTCGACAGGGCCTTTGGGACCCCTCCACTTT.

The V gene is TRBV2, the J gene TRBJ1-1; TRBD1 aligns across 7 bases. CDR1 is SNHLY and CDR2 is FYNNEI in the germline V gene. The V segment lost 5 bases and the J segment 4 bases; nucleotides outside the gene matches: 7. There are 14 residues in the CDR3. As DNA, the CDR3 is TGTGCCAGCAGTACTACCAGGGGGGGCACTGAAGCTTTCTTT. It is translated as CASSTTRGGTEAFF.

In DNA, the CDR3 is TGTGCCAGCAGTCCGGGGGGGCGCCCCACAGATACGCAGTATTTT. Translation gives CASSPGGRPTDTQYF. V gene TRBV5-8 combines with J gene TRBJ2-3; TRBD2 matches 8 bases. This CDR3 has 15 amino acids. Trimming cost V 5 bases and J 2 bases; bases outside gene matches: 7. Germline assignment: CDR1 SGHTS and CDR2 YDEGEE.

The J gene is TRBJ2-5, the V gene TRBV28, with TRBD2 matching over 8 bases. The CDR3 is made up of 17 amino acids. V lost 4 bases and J lost 3; bases outside the gene matches: 13. CDR1 MDHEN and CDR2 SYDVKM come from the germline V gene. CDR3 sequence: CASSSPAGTSGKETQYF. CDR3 DNA sequence: TGTGCCAGCAGTTCACCGGCGGGGACTAGTGGCAAAGAGACCCAGTACTTC.

The chain couples TRBV5-6 to TRBJ2-6; D is uncertain. V lost 1 base, J lost 0 bases, and 11 bases lay in between. The V gene's germline CDR1 is SGHDT and CDR2 YYEEEE. CDR3 length equals 17 residues. The CDR3 DNA is TGTGCCAGCAGCTTGCGGGTATCCCCCTCTGGGGCCAACGTCCTGACTTTC. Translating gives CASSLRVSPSGANVLTF. The full variable domain, in which reference TRBV5-6 and TRBJ2-6 provide the parts outside the CDR3, is DAGVTQSPTHLIKTRGQQVTLRCSPKSGHDTVSWYQQALGQGPQFIFQYYEEEERQRGNFPDRFSGHQFPNYSSELNVNALLLGDSALYLCASSLRVSPSGANVLTFGAGSRLTVL.

The chain has TRBV6-5 and TRBJ1-2; D call uncertain. The CDR3 runs 11 residues. Germline CDR1 MNHEY, CDR2 SVGAGI. Trimming took 6 bases from V and 13 from J, leaving 15 bases between them. The CDR3 sequence is CASSPGVGITF. The CDR3 DNA reads TGTGCCAGCAGCCCCGGGGTTGGCATCACCTTC.

V is TRBV2 and J is TRBJ2-1; 10 bases are shared with TRBD1. V lost 6 bases, J lost 7 bases, and 6 bases stayed unmatched. The V gene's germline CDR1 is SNHLY and CDR2 FYNNEI. This CDR3 is 14 amino acids long. The CDR3 bases are TGTGCCAGCAGCTCGGACAGGGGGAGAAATGAGCAGTTCTTC. Amino acid sequence: CASSSDRGRNEQFF. The whole variable domain, filled in from reference TRBV2 and TRBJ2-1, reads EPEVTQTPSHQVTQMGQEVILRCVPISNHLYFYWYRQILGQKVEFLVSFYNNEISEKSEIFDDQFSVERPDGSNFTLKIRSTKLEDSAMYFCASSSDRGRNEQFFGPGTRLTVL.

The chain is built from TRBV12-3 or TRBV12-4 and TRBJ1-1; D ambiguous. Trimming took off 5 bases at V and 6 bases at J, with 7 bases between the two ends. The CDR3 spans 11 residues. Here the CDR3 DNA reads TGTGCCAGCAGTCGTTTCTCTGAAGCTTTCTTT. Amino acids: CASSRFSEAFF.

This sequence joins TRBV24-1 and TRBJ1-2; 9 positions match TRBD1. CDR3 length: 14 residues. CDR1 and CDR2 from the germline V gene are KGHDR and SFDVKD. Trimming removed 4 bases from V and 4 bases from J; junction bases left unmatched: 3. CDR3 protein: CATSETGGFYGYTF. As DNA, the CDR3 is TGTGCCACCAGTGAAACAGGGGGCTTCTATGGCTACACCTTC.

To note about this clone: This specimen includes other DNA sequences encoding the same CDR3. The chain employs TRBV5-1 and TRBJ2-1, with D hard to call. The CDR3 has 11 amino acids. Germline CDR1 SGHRS, CDR2 YFSETQ. Deletions cut 2 bases from V and 9 bases from J, with 6 bases between. Written as DNA, the CDR3 is TGCGCCAGCAGCTTAGAGACTGAGCAGTTCTTC. Residues: CASSLETEQFF. Together with reference TRBV5-1 and TRBJ2-1, the CDR3 gives the full variable domain: KAGVTQTPRYLIKTRGQQVTLSCSPISGHRSVSWYQQTPGQGLQFLFEYFSETQRNKGNFPGRFSGRQFSNSRSEMNVSTLELGDSALYLCASSLETEQFFGPGTRLTVL.

A note on this clone: Relative to the germline gene, one junction end is altered; a read error may explain this. The V and J genes are TRBV9 and TRBJ2-3; the match to TRBD1 covers 9 bases. Germline CDR1 and CDR2: SGDLS and YYNGEE. The CDR3 loop spans 18 amino acids. The CDR3 DNA reads as TGTGCCAGCGGCGTAGGGGAGTTGTGGACAGGGGTTACAGATACGCAGTATTTT. It is translated as CASGVGELWTGVTDTQYF. The full variable domain, its missing parts supplied by reference TRBV9 and TRBJ2-3, is DSGVTQTPKHLITATGQRVTLRCSPRSGDLSVYWYQQSLDQGLQFLIQYYNGEERAKGNILERFSAQQFPDLHSELNLSSLELGDSALYFCASGVGELWTGVTDTQYFGPGTRLTVL.

This chain uses TRBV5-6 with TRBJ1-2, with D unclear. This CDR3 spans 14 amino acids. The germline CDR1 and CDR2 sequences are SGHDT and YYEEEE. Trimming pared 0 bases from V and 6 bases from J, leaving 12 bases between. The CDR3 region is CASSLESARDGYTF. The CDR3 coding sequence is TGTGCCAGCAGCTTGGAATCGGCCCGCGATGGCTACACCTTC. The full variable domain, completed using reference TRBV5-6 and TRBJ1-2, is DAGVTQSPTHLIKTRGQQVTLRCSPKSGHDTVSWYQQALGQGPQFIFQYYEEEERQRGNFPDRFSGHQFPNYSSELNVNALLLGDSALYLCASSLESARDGYTFGSGTRLTVV.

The chain has TRBV19 and TRBJ2-1, with 7 nucleotides matching TRBD2. V dropped 1 base and J dropped 4; count of bases not matched to a gene: 10. CDR3 size: 17 residues. Per the germline V gene, CDR1 is LNHDA and CDR2 is SQIVND (reference sequence). The DNA of the CDR3 is TGTGCCAGTAGTATAGGGCTTGGCGGGAGTTCGTACAATGAGCAGTTCTTC. This sequence encodes CASSIGLGGSSYNEQFF.

The gene calls are TRBV2 and TRBJ2-3; D remains ambiguous. Germline V lookup: CDR1 SNHLY, CDR2 FYNNEI. This CDR3 region has 13 residues. V dropped 7 bases and J dropped 1 base, with 9 bases sitting between them. DNA for the CDR3: TGTGCCAGCACGCGAGCCCGCACAGATACGCAGTATTTT. It codes for CASTRARTDTQYF.

The gene calls are TRBV7-8 and TRBJ2-7; 8 nucleotides align to TRBD1. The CDR3 contains 16 residues. After removal of 3 bases from V and 1 base from J, the junction contained 8 bases not matched to a gene. In germline, CDR1 is SGHVS, CDR2 FQNEAQ. DNA of the CDR3: TGTGCCAGCAGCTTCTCGGACAGGGTCAGGTCCTACGAGCAGTACTTC. Translated: CASSFSDRVRSYEQYF.

The chain combines TRBV18 with TRBJ1-1, with D possibly matching TRBD1 (5 bases). The length of the CDR3 is 15 residues. Trimming took 0 bases from V and 4 from J, leaving 12 bases between them. The germline gives CDR1 KGHSH, CDR2 LQKENI. The CDR3 reads CASSPPSAGGTEAFF. As DNA, the CDR3 is TGTGCCAGCTCACCACCGAGTGCGGGGGGCACTGAAGCTTTCTTT.

Here the CDR3 reads CAWSQGRGNTIYF. CDR3 DNA sequence: TGTGCCTGGTCTCAGGGGAGAGGAAACACCATATATTTT. The chain recombines TRBV30 with TRBJ1-3; tentative D call: TRBD1 (6 bases). V was clipped by 5 bases and J by 4 bases, with 12 bases between them. This CDR3 spans 13 amino acids. The V gene's germline CDR1 is GTSNPN and CDR2 SVGIG (reference sequence).

This chain joins TRBV29-1 and TRBJ1-1, with a tentative D call TRBD1 (6 bases). Germline V lookup: CDR1 SQVTM, CDR2 ANQGSEA. With 8 bases removed from V and 6 bases from J, the gap between germline ends came to 13 bases. This CDR3 is 11 amino acids long. The CDR3 loop reads CSSHRAAEAFF. Here the CDR3 DNA reads TGCAGCTCCCACAGGGCCGCTGAAGCTTTCTTT. Filled out from reference TRBV29-1 and TRBJ1-1, the complete variable domain reads SAVISQKPSRDICQRGTSLTIQCQVDSQVTMMFWYRQQPGQSLTLIATANQGSEATYESGFVIDKFPISRPNLTFSTLTVSNMSPEDSSIYLCSSHRAAEAFFGQGTRLTVV.

The V call is TRBV5-1, the J call TRBJ2-1; D may be TRBD1 (5 bases). The V gene lost 4 bases and the J gene lost 12 bases, with 17 bases spanning the gap. Germline lookup yields CDR1 SGHRS and CDR2 YFSETQ. The CDR3 contains 13 residues. As DNA, the CDR3 is TGCGCCAGCAGCCATACCGACAGAAGGGGGCAGTTCTTC. It translates to CASSHTDRRGQFF.

V is TRBV30 and J is TRBJ1-6, with D unclear. CDR1 GTSNPN and CDR2 SVGIG come from the germline V gene (reference sequence). V was cut by 0 bases and J by 8 bases, with 8 bases left in between. The CDR3 has 13 amino acids. The DNA for the CDR3 is TGTGCCTGGAGTGTAGCCCGGGATTCACCCCTCCACTTT. Protein: CAWSVARDSPLHF.

This clone was seen a handful of times. This chain links TRBV10-1 with TRBJ2-3; D call uncertain. CDR3 length: 16 amino acids. Trimming removed 2 bases at V and 2 bases at J, with 14 bases between. CDR1 WNHNN and CDR2 SYGVQD come from the germline V gene (reference sequence). The CDR3, as DNA: TGCGCCAGCAGTGAGGACGGTCGAAAATCCACAGATACGCAGTATTTT. Encoded protein: CASSEDGRKSTDTQYF.

This chain uses TRBV10-1 with TRBJ2-1, with TRBD2 matching over 12 bases. After removal of 4 bases from V and 7 bases from J, the junction contained 2 bases not matched to a gene. Germline CDR1 is WNHNN and CDR2 is SYGVQD (reference sequence). This CDR3 contains 14 residues. CDR3 region: CASSGGTSGNEQFF. CDR3 nucleotide sequence: TGCGCCAGCAGTGGGGGGACTAGCGGGAATGAGCAGTTCTTC.

This chain joins TRBV7-9 and TRBJ2-3; maybe TRBD1 (6 bases). V was trimmed by 0 bases and J by 0 bases, leaving 10 bases between them. The CDR3 is 16 amino acids. The germline V gene encodes CDR1 SEHNR and CDR2 FQNEAQ (reference sequence). The CDR3 sequence: CASSLATGQSTDTQYF. The CDR3 DNA reads as TGTGCCAGCAGCTTAGCGACAGGCCAGAGCACAGATACGCAGTATTTT. The full variable domain, completed using reference TRBV7-9 and TRBJ2-3, is DTGVSQNPRHKITKRGQNVTFRCDPISEHNRLYWYRQTLGQGPEFLTYFQNEAQLEKSRLLSDRFSAERPKGSFSTLEIQRTEQGDSAMYLCASSLATGQSTDTQYFGPGTRLTVL.

The V call is TRBV5-1, the J call TRBJ2-2; tentatively, D is TRBD1 or TRBD2 (5 bases each). CDR3 length: 14 amino acids. The V and J ends lost 10 bases and 3 bases respectively, with 16 bases between them. Germline V gives CDR1 SGHRS, CDR2 YFSETQ. CDR3 sequence: CAGSRDGDTGELFF. The CDR3 DNA reads as TGCGCCGGAAGCCGGGACGGAGACACCGGGGAGCTGTTTTTT.

V gene TRBV6-5 combines with J gene TRBJ2-5; no clear D. Germline lookup yields CDR1 MNHEY and CDR2 SVGAGI. The CDR3 runs 13 residues. The V end was cut by 6 bases, the J end by 5 bases, with 13 bases between. Here the CDR3 reads CASRIGVLETQYF. The DNA for the CDR3 is TGTGCCAGCAGAATAGGAGTCTTGGAGACCCAGTACTTC.

The chain is built from TRBV24-1 and TRBJ2-1; possibly TRBD1 for D (6 bases). Looked up from germline, CDR1 is KGHDR and CDR2 is SFDVKD. This CDR3 is 13 amino acids long. V dropped 5 bases and J dropped 8 bases, with 12 bases sitting between them. CDR3 residues: CATSVKQGHEQFF. Here the CDR3 DNA reads TGTGCCACCAGTGTCAAACAGGGTCATGAGCAGTTCTTC.

The sample holds one count of this clone. The V call is TRBV14, the J call TRBJ2-5, with D possibly TRBD1 on 5 matching bases. The CDR3 totals 15 residues. CDR1 is SGHDN, CDR2 FVKESK, per germline. V lost 1 base and J lost 1, with 10 bases in between. The CDR3 nucleotides read TGTGCCAGCAGCCAAGGAAGGACACCCCAAGAGACCCAGTACTTC. The encoded protein is CASSQGRTPQETQYF.

The gene calls are TRBV7-8 and TRBJ2-7; tentatively, D is TRBD2 (6 bases). Germline CDR1 reads SGHVS; CDR2 reads FQNEAQ. Trimming left V 1 base short and J 2 bases short, with 12 bases between. This CDR3 has 15 amino acids. The CDR3 reads CASSLGGTPTYEQYF. Here the CDR3 DNA reads TGTGCCAGCAGCTTAGGGGGGACTCCTACCTACGAGCAGTACTTC.

The chain uses TRBV5-6 and TRBJ2-5; D is undetermined. CDR3 size: 14 residues. V dropped 5 bases and J dropped 5 bases, with 16 bases sitting between them. The V gene's germline CDR1 is SGHDT and CDR2 YYEEEE. The CDR3: CASSHRNRLETQYF. As DNA, the CDR3 is TGTGCCAGCAGTCATCGGAACCGCCTGGAGACCCAGTACTTC.